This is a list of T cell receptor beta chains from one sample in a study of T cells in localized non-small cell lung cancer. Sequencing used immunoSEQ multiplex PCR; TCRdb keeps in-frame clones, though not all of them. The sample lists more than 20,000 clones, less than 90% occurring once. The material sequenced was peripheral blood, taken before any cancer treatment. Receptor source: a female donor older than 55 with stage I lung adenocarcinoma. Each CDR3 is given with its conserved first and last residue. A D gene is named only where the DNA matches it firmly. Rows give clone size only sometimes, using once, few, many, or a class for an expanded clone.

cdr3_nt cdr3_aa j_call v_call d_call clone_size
TGCGCCAGCTCCGACAGGGGTGAAGCTTTCTTT CASSDRGEAFF TRBJ1-1 TRBV5-1 TRBD1 .
TGTGCCAGCAGCCGACAGGGGGAGGGAAAACATGGCTACACCTTC CASSRQGEGKHGYTF TRBJ1-2 TRBV7-6 TRBD1 .
TGCGCCAGCATGCGCGGCCCTAGCGAGGGGGTAGAGACCCAGTACTTC CASMRGPSEGVETQYF TRBJ2-5 TRBV23-1 . .
TGTGCCAGCAGGCTAAGGGATCTGAACACTGAAGCTTTCTTT CASRLRDLNTEAFF TRBJ1-1 TRBV6-5 . once
TGTGCCAGTAAAGGAGGGAAGAAGGACACTGAAGCTTTCTTT CASKGGKKDTEAFF TRBJ1-1 TRBV19 . .
TGTGCCAGCAGCCCCGGACAGGGCAATGAAAAACTGTTTTTT CASSPGQGNEKLFF TRBJ1-4 TRBV7-3 TRBD1 once
TGTGCCAGCAGCGAGTGGGGGGGTGAGAACACTGAAGCTTTCTTT CASSEWGGENTEAFF TRBJ1-1 TRBV11-3 . .
TGTGCCAGTAGTTCGGCAGCCAACACCGGGGAGCTGTTTTTT CASSSAANTGELFF TRBJ2-2 TRBV19 . .
TGTGCCAGCAGTTTCGGGTCCTACAATGAGCAGTTCTTC CASSFGSYNEQFF TRBJ2-1 TRBV27 . .
TGTGCCAGTAGCACAGGGTTAAGGCCCTCCTACGAGCAGTACTTC CASSTGLRPSYEQYF TRBJ2-7 TRBV19 . once
TGTGCCAGCGTACAGGTTCTAGAAGACGAGCAGTACTTC CASVQVLEDEQYF TRBJ2-7 TRBV18 . .
TGTGCCAGCAGTGGGAGTGCAACTAATGAAAAACTGTTTTTT CASSGSATNEKLFF TRBJ1-4 TRBV2 . .
TGTGCCTGGAGTGTAGGACAGGGCGCATCCTATAATTCACCCCTCCACTTT CAWSVGQGASYNSPLHF TRBJ1-6 TRBV30 TRBD1 .
TGTGCCTGGATGGGGGGGCCTGGGACCGGGGAGCTGTTTTTT CAWMGGPGTGELFF TRBJ2-2 TRBV30 . .
TGTGCCACCAGCAGCGACAGGGATGGAGTATACGAGCAGTACTTC CATSSDRDGVYEQYF TRBJ2-7 TRBV15 TRBD1 .
TGTGCCTGGATTCCGGGACAGGGAGTTGCGTACGAGCAGTACTTC CAWIPGQGVAYEQYF TRBJ2-7 TRBV30 TRBD1 .
TGTGCCAGCAGTCTTATCAGAACCGGGGAGCTGTTTTTT CASSLIRTGELFF TRBJ2-2 TRBV11-3 . .
TGTGCCAGCAGTTTAACAGGGAATAACTATGGCTACACCTTC CASSLTGNNYGYTF TRBJ1-2 TRBV28 . .
TGTGCCTCGGCGGCAGCACTCACAGATACGCAGTATTTT CASAAALTDTQYF TRBJ2-3 TRBV7-9 . .
TGTGCCAGCAGCTTAGGGTCCCAACGGGGCGAGCAGTACTTC CASSLGSQRGEQYF TRBJ2-7 TRBV5-4 . .
TGTGCCAGCAGTGAAAATGGGAACTATGGCTACACCTTC CASSENGNYGYTF TRBJ1-2 TRBV6-4 . .
TGTGCCAGTAGTATGACAGCCAACTATGGCTACACCTTC CASSMTANYGYTF TRBJ1-2 TRBV19 . .
TGCGCCAGCAGCTGGAGCCCTGGACTAGCGGGATACAATGAGCAGTTCTTC CASSWSPGLAGYNEQFF TRBJ2-1 TRBV5-1 TRBD2 .
TGCGCCAGCAGCCTCGTAGGGGGAGGGGAAAAACTGTTTTTT CASSLVGGGEKLFF TRBJ1-4 TRBV5-1 . .
TGTGCCAGCAGCTTAGAGGCCAGCGCTAACTATGGCTACACCTTC CASSLEASANYGYTF TRBJ1-2 TRBV7-2 . once
TGTGCCAGCAGCTCCTGGGACAGGGGGTTGCGCGAGCAGTACTTC CASSSWDRGLREQYF TRBJ2-7 TRBV5-4 TRBD1 .
TGTGCCAGTAGTAGAACAGGGGACCAAATGGAGACCCAGTACTTC CASSRTGDQMETQYF TRBJ2-5 TRBV19 TRBD1 .
TGTGCCAGCGGGAGGGGACCTTTTAGCAATCAGCCCCAGCATTTT CASGRGPFSNQPQHF TRBJ1-5 TRBV27 . .
TGTGCCAGCAGAACAGGGTCGTGGAGGACCGGGGAGCTGTTTTTT CASRTGSWRTGELFF TRBJ2-2 TRBV6-1 . .
TGTGCCAGCTCACCGGGACAAAATCAGCCCCAGCATTTT CASSPGQNQPQHF TRBJ1-5 TRBV18 . .
TGTGCCAGCAGTTTATCCCCCCTATACAATGAGCAGTTCTTC CASSLSPLYNEQFF TRBJ2-1 TRBV27 . .
TGTGCCAGTAGTATAAGCGGTGTCTATGGCTACACCTTC CASSISGVYGYTF TRBJ1-2 TRBV19 . .
TGTGCCTGGAGTGTTTTAAATGAGCAGTTCTTC CAWSVLNEQFF TRBJ2-1 TRBV30 . .
TGTGCCAGCAGAGATAAAGGGAGGATTAATGAAAAACTGTTTTTT CASRDKGRINEKLFF TRBJ1-4 TRBV11-2 . .
TGCGCCAGCAGCTACGGACAGGGGAACACTGAAGCTTTCTTT CASSYGQGNTEAFF TRBJ1-1 TRBV5-1 TRBD1 .
TGTGCCAGCAACGCCCCGGGACTAGCAACAGATACGCAGTATTTT CASNAPGLATDTQYF TRBJ2-3 TRBV28 TRBD2 .
TGTGCCAGCAGTGATCACCTGGTGGCCCCGGAAGCTTTCTTT CASSDHLVAPEAFF TRBJ1-1 TRBV6-1 . few
TGTGCAAGTCGCCCCATCCTACAGGCCGTGGGGGGCACTGAAGCTTTCTTT CASRPILQAVGGTEAFF TRBJ1-1 TRBV12-2 . .
TGCGCCAGCAGACAAACAGGGGGCAGGACTGAAGCTTTCTTT CASRQTGGRTEAFF TRBJ1-1 TRBV5-1 TRBD1 .
TGTGCCAGCAGCCCCTACGGACGGAAGAACACTGAAGCTTTCTTT CASSPYGRKNTEAFF TRBJ1-1 TRBV11-3 . .
TGTGCCAGCAGCTTAGCCGGGTCCTACAATGAGCAGTTCTTC CASSLAGSYNEQFF TRBJ2-1 TRBV13 . .
TGTGCCAGCAGCCTCCCGGGGGCGGGGGAGCTGTTTTTT CASSLPGAGELFF TRBJ2-2 TRBV27 . .
TGCGCCAGCAGCCTTATAGCGGGGGACAGCTACGAGCAGTACTTC CASSLIAGDSYEQYF TRBJ2-7 TRBV5-1 TRBD2 .
TGTGCCAGCAGCCCTTACAGGGGTACTGAAGCTTTCTTT CASSPYRGTEAFF TRBJ1-1 TRBV7-3 TRBD1 .
TGTGCCAGTACCTCCGATGGGAATTCACCCCTCCACTTT CASTSDGNSPLHF TRBJ1-6 TRBV19 . .
TGCGCCAGTTGGGACCGGAACACCGGGGAGCTGTTTTTT CASWDRNTGELFF TRBJ2-2 TRBV10-2 . .
TGCGCCAGCAGCTTGGGAGACAGGGCCGGGTCTGAAGCTTTCTTT CASSLGDRAGSEAFF TRBJ1-1 TRBV5-1 TRBD1 .
TGTGCCTGGAGTGTACTCAGGAGAGGATCCGGAAACACCATATATTTT CAWSVLRRGSGNTIYF TRBJ1-3 TRBV30 . .
TGTGCCAGCAGCAAGGGGAGGACAGGAGGCACAGATACGCAGTATTTT CASSKGRTGGTDTQYF TRBJ2-3 TRBV7-9 . few
TGCGCCAGCAGCCTGACAGGGTACGAGACCCAGTACTTC CASSLTGYETQYF TRBJ2-5 TRBV5-1 TRBD1 once
TGTGCCAGCACCTGGGACAAAGGACAGCCCCAGCATTTT CASTWDKGQPQHF TRBJ1-5 TRBV2 . .
TGTGCCAGCAGAGGGACAGGGGGTAGTAACATTCAGTACTTC CASRGTGGSNIQYF TRBJ2-4 TRBV6-1 TRBD1 .
TGTGCCAGCAGTCTAGGGTTGAGGACTGAAGCTTTCTTT CASSLGLRTEAFF TRBJ1-1 TRBV7-2 . few
TGTGCCAGTAGTCATAGGGGCGCGGGTAACTATGGCTACACCTTC CASSHRGAGNYGYTF TRBJ1-2 TRBV19 . .
TGTGCCAGCAGCCAAGTAGCAGGGGTTGTAGGGACCCAGTACTTC CASSQVAGVVGTQYF TRBJ2-5 TRBV14 . .